Below, 4 T cell receptor beta chains from the same sample are listed, as sequenced in a study of neurological immune-mediated disorders. One entry per CDR3 protein, called by TCRdb with MiXCR from the 5' RACE reads. The data show fewer than 25,000 distinct CDR3 sequences, around 9.3% seen once. The sequencing input was PBMCs. Receptors were obtained from a woman aged 60-75 years with HTLV-1-associated myelopathy (HAM/TSP).

This clonotype is a singleton in its sample. Germline is not matched at one junction end, which may reflect a read error. The CDR3 DNA reads TGCGCCAGCAGATTGAGGACAGGGGAGCAAAACATTAAGTACTTC. Encoded protein: CASRLRTGEQNIKYF. The chain combines TRBV5-1 with TRBJ2-4, with 9 bases identical to TRBD1. Germline V gives CDR1 SGHRS, CDR2 YFSETQ. This CDR3 spans 15 amino acids.

This clonotype is judged medium-sized. J is TRBJ2-7 and V is TRBV29-1; maybe TRBD1 (6 bases). CDR1 and CDR2 (germline): SQVTM, ANQGSEA. The CDR3 runs 12 residues. The germline V and J ends were trimmed by 3 bases and 2 bases, with 8 bases remaining between them. As DNA, the CDR3 is TGCAGCGTTGAGACAGGTGCCTACGAGCAGTACTTC. Encoded protein: CSVETGAYEQYF.

The V gene is TRBV7-2, the J gene TRBJ2-7, with 13 bases that match TRBD2. J lost 0 bases, V lost 1 base, and 6 bases had no gene match. This CDR3 spans 18 amino acids. Germline assignment: CDR1 SGHTA and CDR2 FQGNSA. The CDR3 DNA is TGTGCCAGCAGCTTAGTCGCACTAGCGGGGGGGAGCTCCTACGAGCAGTACTTC. Its protein product is CASSLVALAGGSSYEQYF.

This clonotype was observed at least ten times. The rearrangement links TRBV7-9 to TRBJ2-1; 12 bases are a match to TRBD2. This CDR3 contains 16 residues. CDR1 and CDR2 from the germline V gene are SEHNR and FQNEAQ (reference sequence). Trimming at V came to 1 base and at J to 8 bases, leaving 6 bases not matched to a gene. This chain's CDR3 is CASSLVLAGGPDEQFF. CDR3 coding DNA: TGTGCCAGCAGCTTAGTTCTAGCGGGGGGGCCAGATGAGCAGTTCTTC. Variable domain in full (rest from reference TRBV7-9 and TRBJ2-1): DTGVSQNPRHKITKRGQNVTFRCDPISEHNRLYWYRQTLGQGPEFLTYFQNEAQLEKSRLLSDRFSAERPKGSFSTLEIQRTEQGDSAMYLCASSLVLAGGPDEQFFGPGTRLTVL.